One sample yielded the 22 T cell receptor beta chains listed below, sequenced in a study of PD-1 blockade in classical Hodgkin lymphoma. Time point noted: cycle 4 day 1 (C4D1), after 6 weeks of nivolumab. Each patient's relapse followed autologous stem cell transplantation, and brentuximab vedotin exposure varied. Here immunoSEQ multiplex PCR was the method, and the copy in TCRdb shows in-frame clones only, minus some. The sample contains approximately 45,000 clones, 55% to 80% of which appear only once. The starting material was peripheral blood mononuclear cells (PBMCs), obtained before the fourth cycle of nivolumab. Source of these receptors: a human donor with classical Hodgkin lymphoma.

V and J are TRBV2 and TRBJ2-2; D call uncertain. CDR1 and CDR2 from the germline V gene are SNHLY and FYNNEI. With 4 bases removed from V and 2 bases from J, the gap between germline ends came to 11 bases. The CDR3 covers 15 residues. The CDR3 is CASSAQRANTGELFF. The CDR3 region has the DNA TGTGCCAGCAGTGCCCAGCGAGCCAACACCGGGGAGCTGTTTTTT.

The CDR3 spells CASSSRDRDSYEQYF. CDR3 nucleotide sequence: TGTGCCAGCAGCTCTCGGGACAGGGACTCCTACGAGCAGTACTTC. The chain joins TRBV5-5 to TRBJ2-7, with 9 bases aligning to TRBD1. J lost 0 bases, V lost 3 bases, and 4 bases had no gene match. Germline V gene data show CDR1 as SGHKS and CDR2 as YYEKEE (reference sequence). This CDR3 region has 15 residues.

The chain joins TRBV4-3 to TRBJ1-5; a weak D match, TRBD1 (5 bases). CDR3 length equals 18 residues. CDR1 and CDR2 (germline): LGHNA, YSLEER. V was trimmed by 0 bases and J by 1 base, leaving 16 bases between them. The CDR3 loop is CASSQDYPGGWSNQPQHF. The CDR3 DNA is TGCGCCAGCAGCCAAGATTACCCCGGGGGATGGAGCAATCAGCCCCAGCATTTT.

The J gene is TRBJ1-2, the V gene TRBV28, with D unclear. Trimming removed 5 bases from V and 4 bases from J, with 11 bases in between. CDR1 is MDHEN, CDR2 SYDVKM, per germline. There are 13 residues in the CDR3. The CDR3: CASSPPGFYGYTF. The CDR3 DNA sequence: TGTGCCAGCAGTCCCCCGGGTTTCTATGGCTACACCTTC.

The V call is TRBV18, the J call TRBJ1-5, with no clear D. The V end was cut by 3 bases, the J end by 4 bases, with 7 bases between. The CDR3 loop spans 13 amino acids. CDR1 KGHSH and CDR2 LQKENI come from the germline V gene. This chain's CDR3 is CASSPWENQPQHF. The CDR3 DNA sequence: TGTGCCAGCTCACCGTGGGAAAATCAGCCCCAGCATTTT.

Only one count was recorded for this clone. The CDR3 here is CASSLRPPDEQYF. The CDR3 DNA sequence: TGTGCCAGCAGCCTGAGACCCCCCGACGAGCAGTACTTC. V and J are TRBV7-9 and TRBJ2-7; no clear D gene. V was shortened by 5 bases and J by 5 bases, with 13 bases between the two germline ends. The CDR3 length is 13 residues. Germline-derived CDR1 and CDR2 are SEHNR and FQNEAQ (reference sequence).

The chain recombines TRBV11-2 with TRBJ1-2; no clear D. The V end lost 0 bases, the J end lost 3 bases, and 5 bases lay between the germline ends. From germline, CDR1 is SGHAT and CDR2 FQNNGV. This CDR3 spans 13 amino acids. The CDR3 DNA reads as TGTGCCAGCAGCTTAGAGCCTTACTATGGCTACACCTTC. Residues: CASSLEPYYGYTF.

This rearrangement joins TRBV7-2 to TRBJ2-1; D is perhaps TRBD2 (5 bases). The V gene's germline CDR1 is SGHTA and CDR2 FQGNSA. The CDR3 loop spans 15 amino acids. The V end lost 1 base, the J end lost 2 bases, and 9 bases lay between the germline ends. CDR3 coding DNA: TGTGCCAGCAGCTTAGAAGGGAGTGCCTACAATGAGCAGTTCTTC. Its translation: CASSLEGSAYNEQFF.

V is TRBV6-5 and J is TRBJ2-3, with 9 bases identical to TRBD1. The CDR3 is 15 residues long. Germline CDR1 MNHEY, CDR2 SVGAGI. Losses at the gene ends were 4 bases for V and 3 bases for J; bases not matched to a gene: 5. The CDR3 reads CASSSWTGETDTQYF. The CDR3 nucleotides are TGTGCCAGCAGTTCGTGGACAGGGGAAACAGATACGCAGTATTTT.

The rearrangement uses TRBV5-1 and TRBJ1-1; a possible D gene is TRBD1 (5 bases). The CDR3 consists of 13 residues. Per germline, CDR1 SGHRS and CDR2 YFSETQ. V lost 4 bases and J 3 bases, leaving 10 bases between the germline ends. In DNA form, the CDR3 reads TGCGCCAGCAGCGGGGACCTGGACACTGAAGCTTTCTTT. Its translation: CASSGDLDTEAFF.

This chain joins TRBV14 and TRBJ2-5, with D perhaps matching TRBD2 (5 bases). The CDR3 consists of 15 residues. Germline V gene data show CDR1 as SGHDN and CDR2 as FVKESK. The V gene lost 8 bases and the J gene lost 0 bases, with 16 bases spanning the gap. For the CDR3, the DNA is TGTGCCAGCGAAGTGGACGGGGATTACCAAGAGACCCAGTACTTC. It encodes CASEVDGDYQETQYF.

The chain has TRBV6-5 and TRBJ2-3; 10 nucleotides match TRBD2. The germline V gene encodes CDR1 MNHEY and CDR2 SVGAGI. The CDR3 is made up of 13 amino acids. After removal of 2 bases from V and 13 bases from J, the junction contained 6 bases not matched to a gene. CDR3 sequence reads: CASSYASGTSEYF. The CDR3 nucleotides read TGTGCCAGCAGTTACGCGAGTGGGACTAGCGAGTATTTT.

The chain recombines TRBV28 with TRBJ2-4, with TRBD1 matching 10 bases. Germline V gene data show CDR1 as MDHEN and CDR2 as SYDVKM. V was clipped by 5 bases and J by 9 bases; unmatched bases: 4. There are 13 residues in the CDR3. The chain's CDR3 is CASSPDRGSIQYF. DNA of the CDR3: TGTGCCAGCAGTCCGGACAGGGGGAGCATTCAGTACTTC.

J is TRBJ2-7 and V is TRBV27; no reliable D call. Germline values: CDR1 MNHEY, CDR2 SMNVEV (reference sequence). There are 13 residues in the CDR3. Trimming removed 6 bases from V and 0 bases from J, with 9 bases in between. CDR3 in DNA: TGTGCCAGCAGCCCGGACGCCTCCTACGAGCAGTACTTC. It is translated as CASSPDASYEQYF.

This clone was observed a single time. In DNA, the CDR3 is TGCAGTGTTCCACAAGAGACCCAGTACTTC. Translating it yields CSVPQETQYF. This chain links TRBV20-1 with TRBJ2-5; D is ambiguous. This CDR3 region has 10 residues. Trimming took off 7 bases at V and 2 bases at J, with 5 bases between the two ends. Germline CDR1 and CDR2: DFQATT and SNEGSKA (reference sequence).

The chain has TRBV5-1 and TRBJ1-2; the D gene is possibly TRBD1 (6 bases). From germline, CDR1 is SGHRS and CDR2 YFSETQ. This CDR3 contains 14 residues. V shed 2 bases and J shed 0 bases, with 8 bases lying between them. The DNA of the CDR3 is TGCGCCAGCAGCTTTCGGACAGCTAACTATGGCTACACCTTC. Amino acids: CASSFRTANYGYTF.

The chain joins TRBV11-2 to TRBJ2-3; unclear D gene. Germline CDR1 reads SGHAT; CDR2 reads FQNNGV. The length of the CDR3 is 16 residues. Deletions cut 2 bases from V and 6 bases from J, with 18 bases between. The CDR3 coding sequence is TGTGCCAGCAGCTTAAGATCCACAAAGGCCGTCGATACGCAGTATTTT. The encoded protein is CASSLRSTKAVDTQYF.

The chain links TRBV6-5 to TRBJ1-2; D not resolved. This CDR3 has 12 amino acids. In germline, CDR1 is MNHEY, CDR2 SVGAGI. Trimming removed 10 bases at V and 8 bases at J, with 17 bases between. CDR3 in amino acids: CATTMDTRGYTF. The CDR3 nucleotides read TGTGCCACCACAATGGATACGCGGGGCTACACCTTC.

This chain joins TRBV28 and TRBJ2-3; 9 nucleotides agree with TRBD2. The V and J ends lost 2 bases and 2 bases, in that order; junction bases with no gene match: 5. This CDR3 contains 16 residues. Germline assignment: CDR1 MDHEN and CDR2 SYDVKM. The CDR3 nucleotides read TGTGCCAGCAGTTTAGCGGGAGGGAGTGCCACAGATACGCAGTATTTT. Translation gives CASSLAGGSATDTQYF. Drawing the rest from reference TRBV28 and TRBJ2-3, the complete variable domain is DVKVTQSSRYLVKRTGEKVFLECVQDMDHENMFWYRQDPGLGLRLIYFSYDVKMKEKGDIPEGYSVSREKKERFSLILESASTNQTSMYLCASSLAGGSATDTQYFGPGTRLTVL.

The J gene is TRBJ1-6, the V gene TRBV6-1; D is uncertain. V was trimmed by 7 bases and J by 7 bases, leaving 8 bases between them. The germline V gene encodes CDR1 MNHNS and CDR2 SASEGT. This CDR3 has 12 amino acids. The CDR3 region has the DNA TGTGCCAGCATGGTGGCGAATTCACCCCTCCACTTT. It encodes CASMVANSPLHF.

The J gene is TRBJ1-6, the V gene TRBV19, with TRBD1 as a possible D gene (6 bases). The V gene's germline CDR1 is LNHDA and CDR2 SQIVND (reference sequence). Trimming removed 5 bases at V and 7 bases at J, with 12 bases between. This CDR3 spans 14 amino acids. The CDR3 protein is CASSREGENSPLHF. The CDR3 DNA reads TGTGCCAGTAGTCGTGAGGGGGAGAATTCACCCCTCCACTTT. The full variable domain, its missing parts supplied by reference TRBV19 and TRBJ1-6, is DGGITQSPKYLFRKEGQNVTLSCEQNLNHDAMYWYRQDPGQGLRLIYYSQIVNDFQKGDIAEGYSVSREKKESFPLTVTSAQKNPTAFYLCASSREGENSPLHFGNGTRLTVT.

This clone was seen only a few times. The chain employs TRBV7-2 and TRBJ2-1; unclear D gene. Germline loops: CDR1 SGHTA, CDR2 FQGNSA. This CDR3 is 15 amino acids long. The V and J ends lost 5 bases and 0 bases respectively, with 11 bases between them. DNA for the CDR3: TGTGCCAGCAGCCGTCCGATTAGCTCCTACAATGAGCAGTTCTTC. Its protein product is CASSRPISSYNEQFF.